Below, 10 T cell receptor beta chains from the same sample are listed, as sequenced in a study of CD8 T cell repertoires and HIV-1 epitope variants. These receptors are not linked to any known antigen. The repertoire was sequenced with immunoSEQ multiplex PCR; TCRdb's copy has only in-frame clones and lacks some. The data hold about 4,800 clones, with around 69% observed a single time. Sequences were obtained from cultured CD8+ T cells derived from PBMCs. All receptors derive from a male donor with HIV.

In nucleotides, the CDR3 is TGTGCCAGCAGCTTAGTGGGGGATACGCAGTATTTT. This gives the protein CASSLVGDTQYF. V usage is TRBV13 and J usage is TRBJ2-3; D remains unclear. V lost 1 base to trimming and J lost 6 bases, with 5 bases between them. This CDR3 is built from 12 residues. Germline V gene sequence: CDR1 PRHDT, CDR2 FYEKMQ (reference sequence).

This clone was observed a single time. This rearrangement joins TRBV7-7 to TRBJ2-2; 8 positions match TRBD2. The CDR3 totals 17 residues. Germline CDR1 SSHAT, CDR2 FNYEAQ (reference sequence). V lost 1 base and J lost 1; bases outside the gene matches: 5. CDR3 sequence (DNA): TGTGCCAGCAGCTTAGGCGGGGGGACGGTGAACACCGGGGAGCTGTTTTTT. Translated: CASSLGGGTVNTGELFF.

This chain connects TRBV30 to TRBJ2-4; D is tentatively TRBD1 or TRBD2 (5 bases each). The CDR3 loop spans 15 amino acids. CDR1 and CDR2 (germline): GTSNPN, SVGIG (reference sequence). Deletions cut 1 base from V and 6 bases from J, with 16 bases between. The CDR3 sequence is CAWSAGSGAGNIQYF. The CDR3 DNA is TGTGCCTGGAGTGCCGGGTCCGGGGCGGGAAACATTCAGTACTTC.

This clone was seen a few times. This rearrangement joins TRBV5-1 to TRBJ2-2; no clear D gene. The germline gives CDR1 SGHRS, CDR2 YFSETQ. The ends were cut back, 2 bases at V and 9 bases at J, with 8 bases in the middle. The CDR3 loop spans 12 amino acids. The CDR3 region is CASSLVDRELFF. The CDR3 DNA is TGCGCCAGCAGCTTAGTAGACCGGGAGCTGTTTTTT. The full variable domain, with the rest looked up from reference TRBV5-1 and TRBJ2-2, is KAGVTQTPRYLIKTRGQQVTLSCSPISGHRSVSWYQQTPGQGLQFLFEYFSETQRNKGNFPGRFSGRQFSNSRSEMNVSTLELGDSALYLCASSLVDRELFFGEGSRLTVL.

This clone was seen a few times. The chain employs TRBV4-2 and TRBJ2-7; D unresolved. The CDR3 has 11 amino acids. V lost 3 bases and J lost 1, with 1 base in between. The germline CDR1 and CDR2 sequences are LGHNA and YNFKEQ. CDR3 in amino acids: CASSQSYEQYF. The CDR3 DNA is TGTGCCAGCAGCCAGTCCTACGAGCAGTACTTC.

The rearrangement uses TRBV6-5 and TRBJ2-2; D may correspond to TRBD1 or TRBD2 (5 bases each). The germline gives CDR1 MNHEY, CDR2 SVGAGI. The CDR3 spans 15 residues. The V end lost 6 bases, the J end lost 1 base, and 12 bases lay between the germline ends. CDR3 loop: CASRGRQKNTGELFF. Written as DNA, the CDR3 is TGTGCCAGCAGGGGGAGACAGAAGAACACCGGGGAGCTGTTTTTT.

This CDR3 reads CASSLYRGDAGELFF. The CDR3 nucleotides read TGTGCCAGCAGTTTATACAGGGGCGACGCCGGGGAGCTGTTTTTT. This chain links TRBV28 with TRBJ2-2; TRBD1 aligns across 7 bases. The CDR3 extends over 15 amino acids. Per germline, CDR1 MDHEN and CDR2 SYDVKM. The junction had 5 bases not matched to a gene; V was cut back by 1 base and J by 6 bases.

The chain carries TRBV28 and TRBJ1-2; the D gene is possibly TRBD1 (5 bases). Germline V CDR1 and CDR2: MDHEN, SYDVKM. The CDR3 length is 12 residues. V shed 5 bases and J shed 8 bases, with 12 bases lying between them. As DNA, the CDR3 is TGTGCCAGCAGTCTTGCGGGGGAAGGCTACACCTTC. Translating it yields CASSLAGEGYTF.

The chain combines TRBV27 with TRBJ2-7, with 11 bases matching TRBD1. Germline-derived CDR1 and CDR2 are MNHEY and SMNVEV (reference sequence). The CDR3 is 13 amino acids. V was clipped by 8 bases and J by 2 bases; unmatched bases: 2. In nucleotides, the CDR3 is TGTGCCAGCGGGACAGGGGGAACCTACGAGCAGTACTTC. Its protein product is CASGTGGTYEQYF.

The rearrangement uses TRBV10-3 and TRBJ2-5, with TRBD1 matching over 7 bases. J lost 13 bases, V lost 2 bases, and 7 bases had no gene match. Germline V gives CDR1 ENHRY, CDR2 SYGVKD. CDR3 length: 12 amino acids. CDR3 DNA: TGTGCCATCAGTGAGGGTACAGGGGATCGGTACTTC. It yields the protein CAISEGTGDRYF.